A single TCR beta chain is shown here with its context. The sample originates from a study of cytomegalovirus exposure and HLA in healthy donors. From germline, CDR1 is SGHNT and CDR2 YENEEA. This CDR3 has 15 residues. V lost 2 bases and J 4 bases, leaving 13 bases between the germline ends. The study ran its PCR with 60 Vbeta and 13 Jbeta primers. The method was immunoSEQ multiplex PCR; TCRdb's version includes in-frame clones alone and lacks a portion of them. The sample consists of some 160,000 clones, 77% of them appearing once. V usage is TRBV11-3 and J usage is TRBJ2-3; perhaps TRBD1 as D (5 bases). The sample was PBMCs. This clonotype originated in a man aged 50 or older in good health and CMV-seropositive. CDR3 sequence reads: CASSLRGGSSDTQYF. DNA of the CDR3: TGTGCCAGCAGCTTAAGGGGTGGAAGTTCAGATACGCAGTATTTT. The complete variable domain, with remaining parts taken from reference TRBV11-3 and TRBJ2-3, reads EAGVVQSPRYKIIEKKQPVAFWCNPISGHNTLYWYLQNLGQGPELLIRYENEEAVDDSQLPKDRFSAERLKGVDSTLKIQPAELGDSAVYLCASSLRGGSSDTQYFGPGTRLTVL.